The 8 T cell receptor beta chains in this list originate from one sample, sequenced in a study of blood T cell repertoires in COVID-19. Clones were read by immunoSEQ multiplex PCR, and TCRdb kept only the in-frame ones, dropping some. The table has around 200,000 clones, about 83% seen once; the top ten hold about 1%. Input material: peripheral blood. All receptors derive from a woman aged 18-30 years who had recovered from COVID-19.

The V gene is TRBV6-5, the J gene TRBJ2-2; D unresolved. Germline V lookup: CDR1 MNHEY, CDR2 SVGAGI. This CDR3 has 13 amino acids. The V gene lost 8 bases and the J gene lost 5 bases, with 12 bases spanning the gap. The CDR3 loop reads CASGLRGTGELFF. The DNA of the CDR3 is TGTGCCAGCGGATTACGCGGAACCGGGGAGCTGTTTTTT.

This clone was seen only once. The V call is TRBV5-1, the J call TRBJ2-7; 7 positions agree with TRBD1. Germline V gene data show CDR1 as SGHRS and CDR2 as YFSETQ. The CDR3 consists of 14 residues. V shed 3 bases, J shed 5 bases, and the junction held 8 bases outside the gene matches. In DNA, the CDR3 is TGCGCCAGCAGCTGGAGACAGGGAAGGAACGAGCAGTACTTC. Translating gives CASSWRQGRNEQYF.

The chain links TRBV3-1 (or the pseudogene TRBV3-2) to TRBJ2-6, with 8 bases identical to TRBD2. Germline V gene lookup returns CDR1 LGHDT and CDR2 YNNKEL (reference sequence). The CDR3 extends over 18 amino acids. V gave up 0 bases and J gave up 0 bases; unmatched junction bases: 4. This chain's CDR3 is CASSQERGGASGANVLTF. In DNA, the CDR3 is TGTGCCAGCAGCCAAGAACGGGGGGGCGCCTCTGGGGCCAACGTCCTGACTTTC.

This chain links TRBV7-9 with TRBJ1-4; possibly TRBD1 for D (6 bases). In germline, CDR1 is SEHNR, CDR2 FQNEAQ (reference sequence). Trimming pared 1 base from V and 8 bases from J, leaving 17 bases between. The CDR3 consists of 16 residues. In DNA, the CDR3 is TGTGCCAGCAGCTTAGTCATTCGACAGGCAAGAGAAAAACTGTTTTTT. Translating gives CASSLVIRQAREKLFF.

This clone was seen just once. The J gene is TRBJ2-6, the V gene TRBV4-3; perhaps TRBD1 as D (5 bases). Trimming removed 2 bases from V and 13 bases from J, with 12 bases in between. Germline CDR1 is LGHNA and CDR2 is YSLEER. The CDR3 loop spans 13 amino acids. The chain's CDR3 is CASSQQQARVLTF. The CDR3 DNA is TGCGCCAGCAGCCAACAACAGGCGAGAGTCCTGACTTTC.

V and J are TRBV7-9 and TRBJ2-2; no clear D. The ends were cut back, 3 bases at V and 0 bases at J, with 8 bases in the middle. CDR1 and CDR2 (germline): SEHNR, FQNEAQ (reference sequence). The CDR3 runs 15 residues. CDR3 in amino acids: CASSFPGSNTGELFF. In DNA, the CDR3 is TGTGCCAGCAGCTTTCCAGGTTCGAACACCGGGGAGCTGTTTTTT.

V usage is TRBV27 and J usage is TRBJ1-1; the D is unclear. The CDR3 sequence is 13 residues long. Germline loops: CDR1 MNHEY, CDR2 SMNVEV (reference sequence). V was cut by 2 bases and J by 1 base, with 5 bases left in between. The CDR3 sequence: CASSLGRNTEAFF. The CDR3 region has the DNA TGTGCCAGCAGTTTAGGCAGGAACACTGAAGCTTTCTTT.

This clone turned up a few times. V gene TRBV2 combines with J gene TRBJ2-7, with 7 bases identical to TRBD1. CDR1 and CDR2 (germline): SNHLY, FYNNEI. This CDR3 is built from 11 residues. The V and J ends lost 10 bases and 6 bases, in that order; junction bases with no gene match: 6. CDR3 sequence reads: CATGDRAEQYF. CDR3 in DNA: TGTGCCACCGGGGACAGAGCCGAGCAGTACTTC.